These 7 T cell receptor beta chains were all obtained from the same sample, sequenced in a study of T cell changes during pregnancy in multiple sclerosis. Repertoires were generated with immunoSEQ multiplex PCR, while TCRdb's copy carries only in-frame clones and drops some. The table has about 39,000 clones, 90% to 95% seen once. This specimen consisted of CD4+ T cells from peripheral blood mononuclear cells, obtained after pregnancy. The origin of the receptors is a female donor with multiple sclerosis, enrolled in a pregnancy study.

V is TRBV7-3 and J is TRBJ2-3; 12 nucleotides match TRBD1. CDR3 length: 15 residues. Looked up from germline, CDR1 is SGHTA and CDR2 is FQGTGA. V was clipped by 4 bases and J by 8 bases; unmatched bases: 7. CDR3 residues: CASSSGTGGRFTQYF. The CDR3 DNA sequence: TGTGCCAGCAGCTCCGGGACAGGGGGCCGCTTTACGCAGTATTTT.

The chain recombines TRBV25-1 with TRBJ1-6; a possible D gene is TRBD1 (6 bases). The CDR3 runs 12 residues. V was shortened by 7 bases and J by 9 bases, with 10 bases between the two germline ends. CDR1 is MGHDK and CDR2 is SYGVNS in the germline V gene. The CDR3 coding sequence is TGTGCCAGCACAGGGGTCGGTTCACCCCTCCACTTT. Its protein is CASTGVGSPLHF.

Written as DNA, the CDR3 is TGTGCCAGCAGTGATCAGGGGCCCAGGGATACGCAGTATTTT. Translated: CASSDQGPRDTQYF. The J gene is TRBJ2-3, the V gene TRBV6-1, with D possibly matching TRBD1 (6 bases). V shed 3 bases and J shed 6 bases, with 13 bases lying between them. The germline CDR1 and CDR2 sequences are MNHNS and SASEGT. The length of the CDR3 is 14 residues.

The genes are TRBV5-1 and TRBJ1-4; D is unresolved. The germline CDR1 and CDR2 sequences are SGHRS and YFSETQ. The CDR3 has 13 residues. V was cut by 0 bases and J by 14 bases, with 14 bases left in between. The CDR3 protein is CASSLAGRSRLFF. The CDR3 nucleotides read TGCGCCAGCAGCTTGGCCGGTCGCTCGAGGCTGTTTTTT.

As to this clone: The junction differs from germline at one of its ends, possibly a read error. The J gene is TRBJ1-3, the V gene TRBV4-2; D gene unclear. CDR3 length: 14 residues. Germline CDR1 reads LGHNA; CDR2 reads YNFKEQ. The CDR3 DNA sequence: TGTGCCAGCAGCCAAGAGCGGGTGCCCCTGCCATATCATTTT. It is translated as CASSQERVPLPYHF.

The chain is built from TRBV6-5 and TRBJ1-1; D is ambiguous. Between the trimmed V and J ends, which lost 6 bases and 0 bases, there was a span of 8 bases. The CDR3 has 13 residues. CDR1 is MNHEY and CDR2 is SVGAGI in the germline V gene. CDR3: CASSLQMNTEAFF. The CDR3 DNA reads as TGTGCCAGCAGCCTACAGATGAACACTGAAGCTTTCTTT.

The chain recombines TRBV9 with TRBJ2-3, with TRBD1 identical over 8 bases. Germline V lookup: CDR1 SGDLS, CDR2 YYNGEE. CDR3 size: 15 residues. Losses at the gene ends were 0 bases for V and 1 base for J; bases not matched to a gene: 1. The CDR3 is CASSVETGGTDTQYF. The CDR3 DNA reads TGTGCCAGCAGCGTAGAGACAGGGGGCACAGATACGCAGTATTTT.